The next 8 T cell receptor beta chains were all read from a single sample in a study of CD8+ T cells in alopecia areata. Sequencing relied on a cDNA template that was reverse transcribed from extracted RNA. Using immunoSEQ multiplex PCR, the repertoire was profiled, and TCRdb retains in-frame clones only, with some absent. The sample yields a few hundred thousand clones, 50% to 75% seen once. Treatment here: oral pan-JAK inhibitor, 5-10 mg twice daily. The sample here was CD4+ T cells sorted from blood, taken at approximately week 51, from a patient treated with tofacitinib. The receptors stem from a human donor with alopecia areata.

This chain links TRBV30 with TRBJ2-1; 7 nucleotides agree with TRBD2. This CDR3 spans 13 amino acids. J lost 10 bases, V lost 3 bases, and 9 bases had no gene match. Germline values: CDR1 GTSNPN, CDR2 SVGIG (reference sequence). CDR3: CAWSPGGVGEQFF. CDR3 sequence (DNA): TGTGCCTGGAGCCCGGGAGGAGTTGGGGAGCAGTTCTTC.

Worth noting for this clone: This sample also contains other DNA sequences that code for the same CDR3. This chain links TRBV13 with TRBJ1-5; D not certain. The V gene's germline CDR1 is PRHDT and CDR2 FYEKMQ (reference sequence). V gave up 0 bases and J gave up 5 bases, with 8 bases separating them. This CDR3 is 14 amino acids long. CDR3 sequence: CASSLGRRDQPQHF. CDR3 DNA sequence: TGTGCCAGCAGCTTAGGAAGACGGGATCAGCCCCAGCATTTT.

The rearrangement links TRBV30 to TRBJ2-7, with a possible D match to TRBD1 (6 bases). The CDR3 extends over 13 amino acids. The germline V gene has CDR1 GTSNPN and CDR2 SVGIG (reference sequence). Between the trimmed V and J ends, which lost 0 bases and 7 bases, there was a span of 13 bases. As DNA, the CDR3 is TGTGCCTGGAGTGTAGGGACAAAAGGAGAGCAGTACTTC. Translating gives CAWSVGTKGEQYF. The complete variable domain, with remaining parts taken from reference TRBV30 and TRBJ2-7, reads SQTIHQWPATLVQPVGSPLSLECTVEGTSNPNLYWYRQAAGRGLQLLFYSVGIGQISSEVPQNLSASRPQDRQFILSSKKLLLSDSGFYLCAWSVGTKGEQYFGPGTRLTVT.

The genes are TRBV5-6 and TRBJ1-4; D ambiguous. CDR1 is SGHDT, CDR2 YYEEEE, per germline. This CDR3 is 14 amino acids long. The V gene lost 0 bases and the J gene lost 0 bases, with 3 bases spanning the gap. The CDR3 bases are TGTGCCAGCAGCTTGGTAGCAACTAATGAAAAACTGTTTTTT. This codes for CASSLVATNEKLFF.

The rearrangement uses TRBV11-2 and TRBJ2-1; D possibly uses TRBD1 or TRBD2 (5 bases each). The V gene's germline CDR1 is SGHAT and CDR2 FQNNGV. V lost 5 bases, J lost 0 bases, and 14 bases lay in between. This CDR3 spans 16 amino acids. CDR3 sequence (DNA): TGTGCCAGCAGCCGGGACCCCAGGAGCTCCTACAATGAGCAGTTCTTC. This codes for CASSRDPRSSYNEQFF. Together with reference TRBV11-2 and TRBJ2-1, the CDR3 gives the full variable domain: EAGVAQSPRYKIIEKRQSVAFWCNPISGHATLYWYQQILGQGPKLLIQFQNNGVVDDSQLPKDRFSAERLKGVDSTLKIQPAKLEDSAVYLCASSRDPRSSYNEQFFGPGTRLTVL.

This clone was counted a few times. V gene TRBV30 combines with J gene TRBJ2-5; D might be TRBD2 (5 bases). The length of the CDR3 is 13 residues. V lost 2 bases and J 10 bases, leaving 17 bases between the germline ends. Germline CDR1 and CDR2: GTSNPN and SVGIG (reference sequence). The CDR3 DNA sequence: TGTGCCTGGAGTAAGATAATCGGGGAAGGCCAGTACTTC. The encoded protein is CAWSKIIGEGQYF.

This clone was counted a few times. This chain links TRBV2 with TRBJ2-6; unclear D gene. Germline lookup yields CDR1 SNHLY and CDR2 FYNNEI. Between the trimmed V and J ends, which lost 4 bases and 2 bases, there was a span of 6 bases. The CDR3 has 14 residues. In DNA, the CDR3 is TGTGCCAGCAGTGCGCTTACTGGGGCCAACGTCCTGACTTTC. It translates to CASSALTGANVLTF.

The rearrangement joins TRBV7-2 to TRBJ2-5; D is ambiguous. CDR3 length: 12 amino acids. V was trimmed by 5 bases and J by 5 bases, leaving 9 bases between them. The V gene's germline CDR1 is SGHTA and CDR2 FQGNSA. The CDR3 here is CASSPLFETQYF. The CDR3 coding sequence is TGTGCCAGCAGCCCCCTTTTCGAGACCCAGTACTTC. The complete variable domain, with remaining parts taken from reference TRBV7-2 and TRBJ2-5, reads GAGVSQSPSNKVTEKGKDVELRCDPISGHTALYWYRQSLGQGLEFLIYFQGNSAPDKSGLPSDRFSAERTGGSVSTLTIQRTQQEDSAVYLCASSPLFETQYFGPGTRLLVL.